The 8 T cell receptor beta chains listed next were all sequenced from one sample in a study of CD8 T cells in ankylosing spondylitis. TCRdb re-analysed the 5' RACE reads in MiXCR, keeping a single row per CDR3 protein. The table has some 350,000 distinct CDR3 sequences, 14% to 15% seen once. The sample was blood, either unsorted or a sorted T cell fraction (not recorded which). These receptor sequences come from a male donor with ankylosing spondylitis or in good health (not recorded which).

CDR3 sequence reads: CASSSFGGVNTEAFF. The CDR3 DNA is TGCGCCAGCAGCTCTTTCGGAGGAGTGAACACTGAAGCTTTCTTT. J is TRBJ1-1 and V is TRBV5-1; D is unclear. In germline, CDR1 is SGHRS, CDR2 YFSETQ. Deletions cut 3 bases from V and 0 bases from J, with 12 bases between. CDR3 size: 15 residues.

In its sample, this clonotype was seen many times. The rearrangement joins TRBV29-1 to TRBJ2-6; D remains unclear. CDR3 size: 14 residues. V was cut by 1 base and J by 1 base, with 5 bases left in between. From germline, CDR1 is SQVTM and CDR2 ANQGSEA. The CDR3 spells CSVEGSSGANVLTF. The DNA for the CDR3 is TGCAGCGTTGAAGGGTCTTCTGGGGCCAACGTCCTGACTTTC.

This clonotype has a count of ten or more. The chain joins TRBV27 to TRBJ1-1; possible D gene TRBD1, 6 bases. Germline V gives CDR1 MNHEY, CDR2 SMNVEV (reference sequence). V lost 4 bases and J 0 bases, leaving 12 bases between the germline ends. This CDR3 contains 15 residues. The CDR3 protein is CASSSRQDMNTEAFF. The CDR3 nucleotides read TGTGCCAGCAGTTCCAGACAGGACATGAACACTGAAGCTTTCTTT.

The chain has TRBV12-3 or TRBV12-4 and TRBJ1-1; possibly TRBD1 for D (5 bases). Trimming stripped 2 bases from V and 5 bases from J, with 12 bases between. This CDR3 spans 14 amino acids. In DNA form, the CDR3 reads TGTGCCAGCAGTTTACGGGGCCCGAGGACTGAAGCTTTCTTT. Protein product: CASSLRGPRTEAFF.

This clonotype showed up just a few times. The V gene is TRBV18, the J gene TRBJ2-7; 12 nucleotides agree with TRBD1. The CDR3 consists of 16 residues. Germline V CDR1 and CDR2: KGHSH, LQKENI. V was clipped by 2 bases and J by 7 bases; unmatched bases: 9. DNA for the CDR3: TGTGCCAGCTCACCATCCGGGACAGGGGGCCGTTGGGAGCAGTACTTC. It encodes CASSPSGTGGRWEQYF.

The chain links TRBV5-1 to TRBJ2-3; possibly TRBD1 for D (6 bases). The CDR3 loop spans 14 amino acids. In germline, CDR1 is SGHRS, CDR2 YFSETQ. V dropped 6 bases and J dropped 2 bases, with 13 bases sitting between them. The CDR3 nucleotides are TGCGCCAGCAAGCAGGGGACCTTCACAGATACGCAGTATTTT. It is translated as CASKQGTFTDTQYF.

The rearrangement uses TRBV11-3 and TRBJ1-2; no definite D call. Trimming shortened V by 0 bases and J by 4 bases, and 9 bases separated the two germline ends. The CDR3 runs to 14 residues. Germline V gives CDR1 SGHNT, CDR2 YENEEA. The CDR3 DNA reads TGTGCCAGCAGCTTAGATGAGTTTGGCTATGGCTACACCTTC. This translates into CASSLDEFGYGYTF.

This clonotype came up a few times. The gene calls are TRBV12-3 or TRBV12-4 and TRBJ2-1; D tentatively reads TRBD1 or TRBD2 (6 bases each). V dropped 7 bases and J dropped 10 bases, with 17 bases sitting between them. The CDR3 runs 13 residues. In DNA form, the CDR3 reads TGTGCCAGCACCCCAACCCGGGGGACAGAGCAGTTCTTC. Amino acids: CASTPTRGTEQFF.